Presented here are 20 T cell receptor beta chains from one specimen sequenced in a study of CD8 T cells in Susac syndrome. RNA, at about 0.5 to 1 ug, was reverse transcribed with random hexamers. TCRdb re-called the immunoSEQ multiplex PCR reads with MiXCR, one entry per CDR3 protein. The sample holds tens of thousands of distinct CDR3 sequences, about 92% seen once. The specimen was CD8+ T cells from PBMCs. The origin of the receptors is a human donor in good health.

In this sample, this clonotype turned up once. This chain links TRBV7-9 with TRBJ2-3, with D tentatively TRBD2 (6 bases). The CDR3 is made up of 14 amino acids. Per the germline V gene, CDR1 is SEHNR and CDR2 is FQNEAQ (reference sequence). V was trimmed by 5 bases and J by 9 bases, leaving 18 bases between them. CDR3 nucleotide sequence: TGTGCCAGCAGCCCCGGACTATTTCCCCCAACGCAGTATTTT. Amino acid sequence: CASSPGLFPPTQYF.

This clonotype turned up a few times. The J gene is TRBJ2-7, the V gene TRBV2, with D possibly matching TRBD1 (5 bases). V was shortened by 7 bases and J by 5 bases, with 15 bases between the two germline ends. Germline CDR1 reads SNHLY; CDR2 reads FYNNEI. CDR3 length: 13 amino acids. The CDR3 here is CASTAGMMNEQYF. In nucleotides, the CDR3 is TGTGCCAGCACGGCAGGGATGATGAACGAGCAGTACTTC.

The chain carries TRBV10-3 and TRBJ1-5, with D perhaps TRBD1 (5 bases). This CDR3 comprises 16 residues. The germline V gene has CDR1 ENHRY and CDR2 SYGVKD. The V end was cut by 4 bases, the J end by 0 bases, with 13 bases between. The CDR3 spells CAISVGDSYSNQPQHF. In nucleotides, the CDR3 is TGTGCCATCAGTGTGGGAGACAGTTATAGCAATCAGCCCCAGCATTTT.

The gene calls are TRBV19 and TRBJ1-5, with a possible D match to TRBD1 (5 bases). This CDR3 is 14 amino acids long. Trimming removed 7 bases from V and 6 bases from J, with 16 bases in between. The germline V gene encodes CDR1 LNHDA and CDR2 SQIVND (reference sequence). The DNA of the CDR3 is TGTGCCAGTAATGGGTGGGGGGGATTTCAGCCCCAGCATTTT. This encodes CASNGWGGFQPQHF.

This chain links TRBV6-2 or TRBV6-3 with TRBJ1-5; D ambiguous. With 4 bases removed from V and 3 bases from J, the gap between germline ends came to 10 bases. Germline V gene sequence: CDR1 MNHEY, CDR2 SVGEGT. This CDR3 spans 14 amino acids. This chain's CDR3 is CASSWTEFNQPQHF. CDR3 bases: TGTGCCAGCAGTTGGACTGAATTCAATCAGCCCCAGCATTTT.

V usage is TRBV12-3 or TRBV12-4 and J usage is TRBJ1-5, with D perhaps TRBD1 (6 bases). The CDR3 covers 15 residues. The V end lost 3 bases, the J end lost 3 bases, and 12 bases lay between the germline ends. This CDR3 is CASSFTRGPNQPQHF. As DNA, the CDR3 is TGTGCCAGCAGTTTTACCAGGGGACCCAATCAGCCCCAGCATTTT.

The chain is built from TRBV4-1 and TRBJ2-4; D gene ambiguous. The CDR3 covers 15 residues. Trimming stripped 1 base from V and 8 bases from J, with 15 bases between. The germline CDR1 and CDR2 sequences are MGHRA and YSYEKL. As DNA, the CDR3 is TGCGCCAGCAGCCAAGCGGCAGGCAAGTGGGACATTCAGTACTTC. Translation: CASSQAAGKWDIQYF.

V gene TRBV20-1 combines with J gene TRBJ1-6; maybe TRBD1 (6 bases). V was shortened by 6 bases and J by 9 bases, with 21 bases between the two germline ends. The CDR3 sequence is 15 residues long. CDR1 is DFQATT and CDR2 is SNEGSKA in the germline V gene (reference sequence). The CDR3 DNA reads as TGCAGTGCCACCCCTATAACAGGGTCTAGTTCACCCCTCCACTTT. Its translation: CSATPITGSSSPLHF.

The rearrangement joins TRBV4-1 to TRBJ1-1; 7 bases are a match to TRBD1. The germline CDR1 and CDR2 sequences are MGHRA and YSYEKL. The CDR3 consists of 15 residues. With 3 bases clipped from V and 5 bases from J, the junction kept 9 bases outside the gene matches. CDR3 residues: CASSHSRTGKTEAFF. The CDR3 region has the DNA TGCGCCAGCAGCCACTCGAGGACAGGTAAGACTGAAGCTTTCTTT.

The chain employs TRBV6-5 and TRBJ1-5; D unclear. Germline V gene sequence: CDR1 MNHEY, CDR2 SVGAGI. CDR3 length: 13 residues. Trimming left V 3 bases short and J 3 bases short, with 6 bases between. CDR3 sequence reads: CASSYGYNQPQHF. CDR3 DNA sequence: TGTGCCAGCAGTTATGGGTACAATCAGCCCCAGCATTTT.

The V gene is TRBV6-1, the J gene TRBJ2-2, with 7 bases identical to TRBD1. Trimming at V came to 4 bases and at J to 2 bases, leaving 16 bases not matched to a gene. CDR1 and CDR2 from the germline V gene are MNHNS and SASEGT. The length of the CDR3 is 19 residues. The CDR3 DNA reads TGTGCCAGCAGTGGCCGCACATCGAGGGGGCCCTACAACACCGGGGAGCTGTTTTTT. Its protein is CASSGRTSRGPYNTGELFF.

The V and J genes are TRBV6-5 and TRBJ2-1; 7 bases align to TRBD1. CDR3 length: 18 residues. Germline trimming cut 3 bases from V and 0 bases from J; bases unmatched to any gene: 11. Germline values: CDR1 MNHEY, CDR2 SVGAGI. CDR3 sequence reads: CASSYSRTGVGSYNEQFF. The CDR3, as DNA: TGTGCCAGCAGTTATTCCCGTACAGGGGTTGGCTCCTACAATGAGCAGTTCTTC.

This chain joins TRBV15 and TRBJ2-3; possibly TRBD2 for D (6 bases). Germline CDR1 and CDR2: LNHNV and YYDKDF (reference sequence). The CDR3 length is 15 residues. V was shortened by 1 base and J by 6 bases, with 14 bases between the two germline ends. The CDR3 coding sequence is TGTGCCACCAGCAGAGTATGGGACTCCTCCGATACGCAGTATTTT. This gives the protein CATSRVWDSSDTQYF.

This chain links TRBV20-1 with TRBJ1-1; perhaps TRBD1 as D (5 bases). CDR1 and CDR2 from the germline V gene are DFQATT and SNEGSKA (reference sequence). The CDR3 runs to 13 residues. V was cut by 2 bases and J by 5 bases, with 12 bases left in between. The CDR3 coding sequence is TGCAGTGCTAGATGGGACCGGGAGACTGAAGCTTTCTTT. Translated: CSARWDRETEAFF.

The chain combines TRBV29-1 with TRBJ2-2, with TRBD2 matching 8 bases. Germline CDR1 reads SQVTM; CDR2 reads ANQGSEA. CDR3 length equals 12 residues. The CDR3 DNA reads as TGCAGTACTAGCGGATACACCGGGGAGCTGTTTTTT. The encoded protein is CSTSGYTGELFF.

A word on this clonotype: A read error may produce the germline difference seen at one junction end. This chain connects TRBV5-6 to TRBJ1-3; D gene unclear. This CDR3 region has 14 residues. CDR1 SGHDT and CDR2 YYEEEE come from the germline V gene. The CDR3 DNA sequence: TGTGCCGGCAGCTTGGCTACGTCTGGAAACACCATATATTTT. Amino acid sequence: CAGSLATSGNTIYF.

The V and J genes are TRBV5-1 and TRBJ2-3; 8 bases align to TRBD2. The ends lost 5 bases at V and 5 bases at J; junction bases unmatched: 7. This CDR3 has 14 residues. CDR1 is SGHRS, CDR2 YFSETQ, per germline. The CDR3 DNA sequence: TGCGCCAGCAGTCCCAGAAGCGGGGGAGATACGCAGTATTTT. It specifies CASSPRSGGDTQYF. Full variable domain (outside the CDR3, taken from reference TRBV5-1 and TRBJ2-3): KAGVTQTPRYLIKTRGQQVTLSCSPISGHRSVSWYQQTPGQGLQFLFEYFSETQRNKGNFPGRFSGRQFSNSRSEMNVSTLELGDSALYLCASSPRSGGDTQYFGPGTRLTVL.

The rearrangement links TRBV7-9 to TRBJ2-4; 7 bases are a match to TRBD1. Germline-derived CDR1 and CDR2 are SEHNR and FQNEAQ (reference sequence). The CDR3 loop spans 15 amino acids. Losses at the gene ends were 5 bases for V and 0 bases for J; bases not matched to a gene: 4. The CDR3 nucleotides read TGTGCCAGCAGCGGGGACAGCCTAGCCAAAAACATTCAGTACTTC. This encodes CASSGDSLAKNIQYF.

The CDR3 sequence is CASSATGVGTEAFF. CDR3 DNA sequence: TGTGCCAGCAGCGCGACAGGGGTCGGCACTGAAGCTTTCTTT. The chain links TRBV9 to TRBJ1-1; 8 bases are shared with TRBD1. Trimming took 3 bases from V and 4 from J; bases not matched to a gene: 5. The germline V gene encodes CDR1 SGDLS and CDR2 YYNGEE. The CDR3 is 14 amino acids.

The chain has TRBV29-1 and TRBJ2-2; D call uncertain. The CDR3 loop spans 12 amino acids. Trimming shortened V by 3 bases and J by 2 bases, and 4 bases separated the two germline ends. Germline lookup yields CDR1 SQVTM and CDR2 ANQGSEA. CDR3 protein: CSVEGNTGELFF. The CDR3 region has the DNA TGCAGCGTTGAGGGAAACACCGGGGAGCTGTTTTTT.